The 29 T cell receptor beta chains listed next were all sequenced from one sample in a study of identifying expanded T cells in peripheral blood. Profiling relied on immunoSEQ multiplex PCR, and the TCRdb table lists in-frame clones only, not all of them. There are about 76,000 clones in the sample; 80% to 90% occur only once, and 18% lies in the top ten. Sequenced input: blood. All receptors come from a person between 18 and 69 years old in good health.

The chain is built from TRBV19 and TRBJ2-2; perhaps TRBD2 as D (5 bases). Trimming pared 10 bases from V and 2 bases from J, leaving 17 bases between. This CDR3 contains 15 residues. Germline CDR1 reads LNHDA; CDR2 reads SQIVND (reference sequence). CDR3 protein: CATSVGDPNTGELFF. DNA of the CDR3: TGTGCCACCTCGGTCGGGGATCCCAACACCGGGGAGCTGTTTTTT.

CDR3 loop: CASSSPGTPDQPQHF. CDR3 coding DNA: TGTGCCAGCAGTTCCCCCGGGACTCCCGATCAGCCCCAGCATTTT. The chain joins TRBV28 to TRBJ1-5, with D possibly being TRBD1 (5 bases). This CDR3 is built from 15 residues. Trimming removed 4 bases from V and 5 bases from J, with 15 bases in between. Germline CDR1 and CDR2: MDHEN and SYDVKM.

The genes are TRBV5-1 and TRBJ2-7; 9 bases are shared with TRBD1. Unmatched junction bases numbered 19, after V lost 7 bases and J lost 5 bases. Germline CDR1 is SGHRS and CDR2 is YFSETQ. This CDR3 comprises 17 residues. The CDR3 sequence is CASRPGQGFGVVDEQYF. The DNA of the CDR3 is TGCGCCAGCCGCCCGGGACAGGGTTTTGGGGTCGTAGACGAGCAGTACTTC.

The chain employs TRBV5-6 and TRBJ2-7; 7 bases line up with TRBD1. Germline V gene sequence: CDR1 SGHDT, CDR2 YYEEEE. The CDR3 loop spans 16 amino acids. Trimming removed 3 bases from V and 2 bases from J; junction bases left unmatched: 11. As DNA, the CDR3 is TGTGCCAGCAGCTCCGAAGGGGGCCCTCTAACCTACGAGCAGTACTTC. It codes for CASSSEGGPLTYEQYF. The whole variable domain, remainder taken from reference TRBV5-6 and TRBJ2-7, is DAGVTQSPTHLIKTRGQQVTLRCSPKSGHDTVSWYQQALGQGPQFIFQYYEEEERQRGNFPDRFSGHQFPNYSSELNVNALLLGDSALYLCASSSEGGPLTYEQYFGPGTRLTVT.

The CDR3 protein is CASSILGAADQPQHF. Written as DNA, the CDR3 is TGTGCCAGCAGCATATTGGGAGCGGCGGATCAGCCCCAGCATTTT. The rearrangement uses TRBV5-4 and TRBJ1-5; no reliable D call. The CDR3 has 15 residues. The ends were cut back, 4 bases at V and 5 bases at J, with 16 bases in the middle. Germline CDR1 SGHNT, CDR2 YYREEE (reference sequence).

The CDR3 sequence is CASSLIGGTYEQYF. DNA for the CDR3: TGTGCCAGCAGTTTAATAGGCGGGACCTACGAGCAGTACTTC. J is TRBJ2-7 and V is TRBV27; maybe TRBD2 (6 bases). Germline CDR1 is MNHEY and CDR2 is SMNVEV (reference sequence). V lost 2 bases and J lost 2, with 10 bases in between. The CDR3 has 14 amino acids.

The chain recombines TRBV10-3 with TRBJ2-1; D is possibly TRBD2 (5 bases). V was shortened by 9 bases and J by 10 bases, with 13 bases between the two germline ends. Germline CDR1 reads ENHRY; CDR2 reads SYGVKD. This CDR3 has 11 residues. CDR3 in amino acids: CAIMSLDEQFF. The CDR3 DNA reads as TGTGCCATAATGTCACTAGACGAGCAGTTCTTC.

This rearrangement joins TRBV18 to TRBJ1-2, with 7 bases lining up with TRBD1. Germline V gene sequence: CDR1 KGHSH, CDR2 LQKENI. The CDR3 totals 14 residues. J lost 7 bases, V lost 4 bases, and 9 bases had no gene match. The CDR3: CASSRQGSISGYTF. As DNA, the CDR3 is TGTGCCAGCTCACGACAGGGATCAATATCTGGCTACACCTTC.

The chain employs TRBV7-2 and TRBJ2-2; D gene ambiguous. The CDR3 length is 15 residues. V was pared by 5 bases and J by 2 bases, with 12 bases between. Germline lookup yields CDR1 SGHTA and CDR2 FQGNSA. CDR3 in DNA: TGTGCCAGCAGCCCAAGGACCCAAAACACCGGGGAGCTGTTTTTT. Its protein is CASSPRTQNTGELFF.

A note on this clone: One junction end disagrees with the germline gene, perhaps due to a read error. The chain has TRBV7-7 and TRBJ2-5; no reliable D call. The CDR3 consists of 15 residues. Per the germline V gene, CDR1 is SSHAT and CDR2 is FNYEAQ (reference sequence). In DNA form, the CDR3 reads TGTGCTAGCAGCTTATTAGGCCAGCTCCAAGAGACCCAGTACTTC. Encoded protein: CASSLLGQLQETQYF.

V usage is TRBV28 and J usage is TRBJ1-1; TRBD1 might be the D (6 bases). This CDR3 has 14 amino acids. V was cut by 5 bases and J by 5 bases, with 15 bases left in between. Germline V CDR1 and CDR2: MDHEN, SYDVKM. The CDR3 nucleotides read TGTGCCAGCAGTCCACAGGGATTCGAGACTGAAGCTTTCTTT. It yields the protein CASSPQGFETEAFF.

The chain has TRBV28 and TRBJ2-5; TRBD2 matches at 7 bases. The DNA end is more similar to TRBJ2-7, so the J call may be wrong. The CDR3 has 13 amino acids. The germline V gene encodes CDR1 MDHEN and CDR2 SYDVKM. The CDR3: CASTLAVTYEQYF. CDR3 in DNA: TGTGCCAGCACTCTAGCGGTCACCTACGAGCAGTACTTC.

The V gene is TRBV9, the J gene TRBJ1-2; 7 bases are a match to TRBD1. In germline, CDR1 is SGDLS, CDR2 YYNGEE. Trimming cost V 2 bases and J 0 bases; bases outside gene matches: 4. This CDR3 is 15 amino acids long. CDR3 sequence (DNA): TGTGCCAGCAGCGTCCAAACAGGGGCTAACTATGGCTACACCTTC. It is translated as CASSVQTGANYGYTF.

The rearrangement links TRBV6-6 to TRBJ2-3, with TRBD1 identical over 11 bases. The V segment lost 7 bases and the J segment 3 bases; nucleotides outside the gene matches: 6. CDR1 is MNHNY, CDR2 SVGAGI, per germline (reference sequence). The CDR3 is 15 amino acids. CDR3 nucleotide sequence: TGTGCCAGCAACCCGGACAGGGGGCGGACAGATACGCAGTATTTT. It codes for CASNPDRGRTDTQYF.

This chain uses TRBV5-4 with TRBJ1-2, with 12 bases identical to TRBD1. CDR1 SGHNT and CDR2 YYREEE come from the germline V gene (reference sequence). After removal of 4 bases from V and 4 bases from J, the junction contained 11 bases not matched to a gene. The CDR3 has 17 residues. CDR3 in DNA: TGTGCCAGCAGCATCGCCGGGACAGGGGGCTTTGTCTATGGCTACACCTTC. It is translated as CASSIAGTGGFVYGYTF.

V gene TRBV27 combines with J gene TRBJ2-7; TRBD2 aligns across 8 bases. CDR3 length: 15 amino acids. Germline-derived CDR1 and CDR2 are MNHEY and SMNVEV (reference sequence). V shed 6 bases and J 1 base; nucleotides not matched to a gene: 8. The CDR3 here is CASRKRAGESYEQYF. Here the CDR3 DNA reads TGTGCCAGCAGAAAAAGAGCGGGAGAATCCTACGAGCAGTACTTC.

This clone turned up a few times. The chain employs TRBV7-9 and TRBJ2-1, with 10 bases fitting TRBD2. This CDR3 is 14 amino acids long. The V gene end was trimmed by 2 bases and the J gene end by 6 bases; junction bases not matched to a gene: 1. Germline loops: CDR1 SEHNR, CDR2 FQNEAQ (reference sequence). DNA for the CDR3: TGTGCCAGCAGCTTATGGACTAGCGGCAATGAGCAGTTCTTC. Translated, it gives CASSLWTSGNEQFF.

The rearrangement links TRBV7-2 to TRBJ2-1; the D is unclear. This CDR3 has 15 amino acids. Germline V lookup: CDR1 SGHTA, CDR2 FQGNSA. Trimming shortened V by 5 bases and J by 2 bases, and 13 bases separated the two germline ends. CDR3 DNA sequence: TGTGCCAGCAGCGCTGCGGCAGGAACCTACAATGAGCAGTTCTTC. The encoded protein is CASSAAAGTYNEQFF. Using reference TRBV7-2 and TRBJ2-1 for the parts outside the CDR3, the full variable domain is GAGVSQSPSNKVTEKGKDVELRCDPISGHTALYWYRQSLGQGLEFLIYFQGNSAPDKSGLPSDRFSAERTGGSVSTLTIQRTQQEDSAVYLCASSAAAGTYNEQFFGPGTRLTVL.

This clone showed up just a few times. One end of the junction varies from germline; a read error may be responsible. Other DNA variants within this sample encode the same CDR3. The rearrangement uses TRBV7-7 and TRBJ2-3; a possible D gene is TRBD2 (6 bases). This CDR3 comprises 15 residues. Germline-derived CDR1 and CDR2 are SSHAT and FNYEAQ (reference sequence). CDR3 bases: TGTGCTAGCAGCTTAGGTAGCGGAAGCACAGATACGCAGTATTTT. This encodes CASSLGSGSTDTQYF. Variable domain in full (rest from reference TRBV7-7 and TRBJ2-3): GAGVSQSPRYKVTKRGQDVTLRCDPISSHATLYWYQQALGQGPEFLTYFNYEAQPDKSGLPSDRFSAERPEGSISTLTIQRTEQRDSAMYRCASSLGSGSTDTQYFGPGTRLTVL.

This clone was detected a few times. The gene calls are TRBV29-1 and TRBJ2-1, with D possibly being TRBD1 (5 bases). This CDR3 has 15 residues. V was trimmed by 3 bases and J by 6 bases, leaving 18 bases between them. Germline-derived CDR1 and CDR2 are SQVTM and ANQGSEA. CDR3 in DNA: TGCAGCGTTGACGCGCAGGGCCAGTTCGGCAATGAGCAGTTCTTC. This encodes CSVDAQGQFGNEQFF.

The chain recombines TRBV19 with TRBJ1-5; perhaps TRBD1 as D (6 bases). Between the trimmed V and J ends, which lost 11 bases and 3 bases, there was a span of 17 bases. Per germline, CDR1 LNHDA and CDR2 SQIVND (reference sequence). This CDR3 spans 14 amino acids. For the CDR3, the DNA is TGTGCCGGTGGCTTTCAGGGGATCAATCAGCCCCAGCATTTT. Its translation is CAGGFQGINQPQHF.

CDR3 sequence reads: CASSIGTSYNEQFF. Written as DNA, the CDR3 is TGTGCCAGCAGCATCGGGACGAGCTACAATGAGCAGTTCTTC. The rearrangement uses TRBV5-8 and TRBJ2-1; either TRBD1 or TRBD2 may supply D (5 bases each). This CDR3 spans 14 amino acids. V lost 4 bases to trimming and J lost 3 bases, with 11 bases between them. Germline V gene data show CDR1 as SGHTS and CDR2 as YDEGEE.

V and J are TRBV7-2 and TRBJ2-7; the D call may be TRBD1 or TRBD2 (6 bases each). The germline V and J ends were trimmed by 2 bases and 0 bases, with 14 bases remaining between them. Germline V gives CDR1 SGHTA, CDR2 FQGNSA. CDR3 length: 16 residues. The CDR3 bases are TGTGCCAGCAGCTTATACGGGGGCGGAAGCTCCTACGAGCAGTACTTC. The encoded protein is CASSLYGGGSSYEQYF.

V and J are TRBV19 and TRBJ1-4; 8 bases map to TRBD1. The CDR3 totals 14 residues. J lost 11 bases, V lost 6 bases, and 11 bases had no gene match. Germline-derived CDR1 and CDR2 are LNHDA and SQIVND (reference sequence). CDR3 in DNA: TGTGCCAGTAGGGACCGGACAGGGATCGAGAAACTGTTTTTT. Translated, it gives CASRDRTGIEKLFF. The variable domain in full, completed from reference TRBV19 and TRBJ1-4, reads DGGITQSPKYLFRKEGQNVTLSCEQNLNHDAMYWYRQDPGQGLRLIYYSQIVNDFQKGDIAEGYSVSREKKESFPLTVTSAQKNPTAFYLCASRDRTGIEKLFFGSGTQLSVL.

The chain links TRBV18 to TRBJ2-5, with D perhaps matching TRBD1 (6 bases). V dropped 1 base and J dropped 5 bases, with 8 bases sitting between them. Germline CDR1 KGHSH, CDR2 LQKENI. There are 13 residues in the CDR3. The CDR3 DNA reads TGTGCCAGCTCACCACAGAGGGGGGAGACCCAGTACTTC. Amino acid sequence: CASSPQRGETQYF.

The V gene is TRBV7-3, the J gene TRBJ2-4; 12 nucleotides align to TRBD1. The CDR3 consists of 15 residues. Trimming took 2 bases from V and 7 from J; bases not matched to a gene: 3. The germline V gene has CDR1 SGHTA and CDR2 FQGTGA. As DNA, the CDR3 is TGTGCCAGCAGCTTAGGGACAGGGGGCGCGAACATTCAGTACTTC. It codes for CASSLGTGGANIQYF.

This clone has just one count. The rearrangement joins TRBV28 to TRBJ2-7; 9 bases map to TRBD1. The CDR3 consists of 16 residues. CDR1 MDHEN and CDR2 SYDVKM come from the germline V gene. The J segment lost 5 bases and the V segment lost 4 bases, leaving 12 bases of the junction unmatched. In DNA, the CDR3 is TGTGCCAGCAGTTCGCCCGGGACAGGGTTTTCGGACGAGCAGTACTTC. This encodes CASSSPGTGFSDEQYF.

The V and J genes are TRBV6-6 and TRBJ2-7, with D unresolved. The CDR3 is 13 amino acids. The germline V gene encodes CDR1 MNHNY and CDR2 SVGAGI (reference sequence). Trimming cost V 6 bases and J 10 bases, with 19 bases left between them. This CDR3 reads CASRGRNDETQYF. CDR3 in DNA: TGTGCCAGCAGGGGCAGGAACGATGAAACACAGTACTTC.

This clone appeared once. CDR3 sequence: CASSTNRPRSGNTIYF. CDR3 DNA sequence: TGTGCCAGCAGCACCAACAGGCCCCGCTCTGGAAACACCATATATTTT. The chain uses TRBV21-1 and TRBJ1-3; TRBD1 was called by the table and not checked on the DNA. TRBV21-1 has pseudogene status. The CDR3 sequence is 16 residues long.